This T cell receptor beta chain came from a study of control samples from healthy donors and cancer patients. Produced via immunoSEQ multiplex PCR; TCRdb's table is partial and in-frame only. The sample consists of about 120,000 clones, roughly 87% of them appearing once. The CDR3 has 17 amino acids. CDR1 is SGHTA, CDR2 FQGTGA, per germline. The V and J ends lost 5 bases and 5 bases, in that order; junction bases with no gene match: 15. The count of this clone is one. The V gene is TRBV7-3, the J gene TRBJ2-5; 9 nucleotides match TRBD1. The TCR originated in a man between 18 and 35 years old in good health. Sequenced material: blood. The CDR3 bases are TGTGCCAGCAGCCCCCGAGGACAGGGGAAGGGGGGGGAGACCCAGTACTTC. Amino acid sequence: CASSPRGQGKGGETQYF.